This T cell receptor beta chain was identified during a study of PD-1 blockade in mismatch repair-deficient tumors. The CDR3 has 16 residues. Generated by immunoSEQ multiplex PCR, the TCRdb table keeps only in-frame clones and is missing some. This sample has 77,000 or so clones; 70% to 90% occur once, and the top ten carry roughly 5.5%. Mismatch repair deficiency was confirmed in all patients, by PCR or immunohistochemistry. TCR sequencing covered a few patients who responded to pembrolizumab. J is TRBJ2-3 and V is TRBV21-1. TRBV21-1 is assigned pseudogene status. The receptor comes from an adult with mismatch repair-deficient cancer. Sequenced here: peripheral blood, sampled 44 weeks after starting pembrolizumab. CDR3: CASSKACKPWTDTQYF. Here the CDR3 DNA reads TGTGCCAGCAGCAAAGCTTGCAAACCATGGACAGATACGCAGTATTTT.